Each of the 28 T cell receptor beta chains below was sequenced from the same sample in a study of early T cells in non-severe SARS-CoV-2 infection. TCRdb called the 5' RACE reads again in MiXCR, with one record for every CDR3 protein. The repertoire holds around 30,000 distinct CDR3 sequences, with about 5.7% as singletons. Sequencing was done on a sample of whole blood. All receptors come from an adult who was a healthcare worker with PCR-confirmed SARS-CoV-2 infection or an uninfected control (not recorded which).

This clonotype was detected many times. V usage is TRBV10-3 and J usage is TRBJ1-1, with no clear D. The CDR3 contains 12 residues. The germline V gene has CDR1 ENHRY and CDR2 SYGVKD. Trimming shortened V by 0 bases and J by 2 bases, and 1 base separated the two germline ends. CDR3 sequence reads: CAISESNTEAFF. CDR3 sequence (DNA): TGTGCCATCAGTGAGTCTAACACTGAAGCTTTCTTT.

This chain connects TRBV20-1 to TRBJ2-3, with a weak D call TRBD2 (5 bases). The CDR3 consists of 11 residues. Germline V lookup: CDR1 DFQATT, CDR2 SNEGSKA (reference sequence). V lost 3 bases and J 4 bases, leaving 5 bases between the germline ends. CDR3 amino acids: CSASGADTQYF. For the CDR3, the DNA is TGCAGTGCTAGCGGGGCAGATACGCAGTATTTT.

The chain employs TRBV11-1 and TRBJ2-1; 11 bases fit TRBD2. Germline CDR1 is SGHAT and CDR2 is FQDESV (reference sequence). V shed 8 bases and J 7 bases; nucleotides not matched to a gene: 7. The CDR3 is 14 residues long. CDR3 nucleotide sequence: TGTGCCAGCGGCACCGGGACTAGCGGTAATGAGCAGTTCTTC. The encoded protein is CASGTGTSGNEQFF.

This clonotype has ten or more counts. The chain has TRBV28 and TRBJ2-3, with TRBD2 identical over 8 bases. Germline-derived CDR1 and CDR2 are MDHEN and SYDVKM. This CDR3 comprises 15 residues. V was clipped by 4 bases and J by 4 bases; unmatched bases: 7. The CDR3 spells CASSSQREISDTQYF. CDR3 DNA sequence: TGTGCCAGCAGTTCCCAGCGGGAGATCTCAGATACGCAGTATTTT.

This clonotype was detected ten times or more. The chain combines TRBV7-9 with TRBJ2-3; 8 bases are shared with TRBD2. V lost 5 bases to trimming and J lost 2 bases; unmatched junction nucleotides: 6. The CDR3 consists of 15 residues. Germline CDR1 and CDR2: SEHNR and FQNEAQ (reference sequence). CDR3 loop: CASSPRGGNTDTQYF. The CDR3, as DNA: TGTGCCAGCAGCCCCCGGGGGGGGAACACAGATACGCAGTATTTT.

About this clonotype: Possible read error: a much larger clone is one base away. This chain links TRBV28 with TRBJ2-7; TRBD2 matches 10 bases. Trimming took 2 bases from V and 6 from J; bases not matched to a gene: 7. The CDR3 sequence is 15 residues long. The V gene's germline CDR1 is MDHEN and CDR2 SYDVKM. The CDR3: CASSLEIAGGTEQYF. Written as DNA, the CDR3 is TGTGCCAGCAGTTTAGAAATAGCGGGGGGCACCGAGCAGTACTTC.

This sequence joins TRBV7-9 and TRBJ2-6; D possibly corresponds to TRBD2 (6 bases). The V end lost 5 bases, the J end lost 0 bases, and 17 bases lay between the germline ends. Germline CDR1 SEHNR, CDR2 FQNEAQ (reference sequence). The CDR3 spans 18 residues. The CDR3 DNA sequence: TGTGCCAGCAGCCGCCGGGACTCCTTCGTCTCTGGGGCCAACGTCCTGACTTTC. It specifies CASSRRDSFVSGANVLTF.

This CDR3 reads CASSLLPRGGETQYF. The DNA for the CDR3 is TGTGCCAGCAGTTTACTCCCCCGAGGGGGAGAGACCCAGTACTTC. V gene TRBV12-3 or TRBV12-4 combines with J gene TRBJ2-5, with D tentatively TRBD1 (6 bases). The CDR3 extends over 15 amino acids. Trimming took 2 bases from V and 4 from J, leaving 14 bases between them.

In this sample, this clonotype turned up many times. CDR3 in amino acids: CASSLNRDRGDYEQYF. The CDR3 region has the DNA TGTGCCAGCAGTTTAAACCGGGACAGGGGGGACTACGAGCAGTACTTC. The chain employs TRBV28 and TRBJ2-7; 11 positions agree with TRBD1. Germline V CDR1 and CDR2: MDHEN, SYDVKM. The CDR3 length is 16 residues. V lost 2 bases, J lost 3 bases, and 6 bases stayed unmatched. The variable domain in full, completed from reference TRBV28 and TRBJ2-7, reads DVKVTQSSRYLVKRTGEKVFLECVQDMDHENMFWYRQDPGLGLRLIYFSYDVKMKEKGDIPEGYSVSREKKERFSLILESASTNQTSMYLCASSLNRDRGDYEQYFGPGTRLTVT.

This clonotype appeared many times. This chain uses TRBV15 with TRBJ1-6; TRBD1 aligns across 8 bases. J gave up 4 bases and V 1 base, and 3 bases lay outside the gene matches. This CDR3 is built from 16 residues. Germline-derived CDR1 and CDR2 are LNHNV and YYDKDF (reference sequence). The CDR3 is CATSRGTGGYNSPLHF. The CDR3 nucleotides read TGTGCCACCAGCAGAGGCACAGGGGGTTATAATTCACCCCTCCACTTT.

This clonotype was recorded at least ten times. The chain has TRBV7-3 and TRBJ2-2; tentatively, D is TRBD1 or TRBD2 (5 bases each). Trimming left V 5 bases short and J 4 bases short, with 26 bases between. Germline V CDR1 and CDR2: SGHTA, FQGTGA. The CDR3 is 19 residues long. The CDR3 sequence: CASSKSQAGASGGTGELFF. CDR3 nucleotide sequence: TGTGCCAGCAGCAAATCACAGGCCGGGGCCTCAGGTGGCACCGGGGAGCTGTTTTTT.

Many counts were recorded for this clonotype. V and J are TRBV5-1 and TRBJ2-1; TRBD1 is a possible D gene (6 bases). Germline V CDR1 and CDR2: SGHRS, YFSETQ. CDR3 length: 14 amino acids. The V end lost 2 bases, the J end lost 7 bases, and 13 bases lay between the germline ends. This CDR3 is CASSFGQSVNEQFF. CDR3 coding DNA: TGCGCCAGCAGCTTCGGACAGAGTGTTAATGAGCAGTTCTTC. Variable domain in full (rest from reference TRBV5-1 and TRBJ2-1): KAGVTQTPRYLIKTRGQQVTLSCSPISGHRSVSWYQQTPGQGLQFLFEYFSETQRNKGNFPGRFSGRQFSNSRSEMNVSTLELGDSALYLCASSFGQSVNEQFFGPGTRLTVL.

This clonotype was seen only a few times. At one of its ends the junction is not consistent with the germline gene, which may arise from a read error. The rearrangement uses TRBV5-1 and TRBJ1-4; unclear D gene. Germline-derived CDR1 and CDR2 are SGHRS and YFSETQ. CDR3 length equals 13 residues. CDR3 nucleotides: TGCACCAGCAGCTTGAGGGCAGAAGAAAAACTGTTTTTT. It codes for CTSSLRAEEKLFF.

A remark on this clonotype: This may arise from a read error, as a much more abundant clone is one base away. The CDR3 nucleotides read TGTGCCAGCAGCGCCGGGAGGTCCTCGGACGAGCAGGACTTC. This codes for CASSAGRSSDEQDF. The rearrangement joins TRBV2 to TRBJ2-7; 7 bases align to TRBD2. Germline values: CDR1 SNHLY, CDR2 FYNNEI. The CDR3 covers 14 residues.

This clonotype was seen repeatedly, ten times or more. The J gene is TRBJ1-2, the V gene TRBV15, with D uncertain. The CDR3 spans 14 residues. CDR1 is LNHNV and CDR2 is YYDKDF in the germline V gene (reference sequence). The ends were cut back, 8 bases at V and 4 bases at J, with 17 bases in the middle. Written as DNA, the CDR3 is TGTGCCACCCGGCCCGGAAGGGAGAGCTATGGCTACACCTTC. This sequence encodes CATRPGRESYGYTF.

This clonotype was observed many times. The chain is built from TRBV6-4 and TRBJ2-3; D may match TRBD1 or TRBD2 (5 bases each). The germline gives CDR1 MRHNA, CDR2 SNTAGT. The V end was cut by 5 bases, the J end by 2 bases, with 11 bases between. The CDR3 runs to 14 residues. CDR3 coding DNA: TGTGCCAGCAGTCCCATGGGGGACACAGATACGCAGTATTTT. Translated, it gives CASSPMGDTDTQYF.

The CDR3 loop is CASSQVGTVYEQYF. In DNA form, the CDR3 reads TGCGCCAGCAGCCAAGTCGGGACTGTCTACGAGCAGTACTTC. The chain is built from TRBV4-1 and TRBJ2-7; perhaps TRBD2 as D (6 bases). This CDR3 comprises 14 residues. Germline V gives CDR1 MGHRA, CDR2 YSYEKL. Trimming cost V 1 base and J 3 bases, with 10 bases left between them.

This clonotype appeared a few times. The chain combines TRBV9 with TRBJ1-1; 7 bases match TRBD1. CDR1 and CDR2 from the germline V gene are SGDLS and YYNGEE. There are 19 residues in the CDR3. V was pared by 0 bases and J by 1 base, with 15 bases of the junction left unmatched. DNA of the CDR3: TGTGCCAGCAGCGTAGACGCACAGGGGATGTATAGGGGGAACACTGAAGCTTTCTTT. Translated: CASSVDAQGMYRGNTEAFF.

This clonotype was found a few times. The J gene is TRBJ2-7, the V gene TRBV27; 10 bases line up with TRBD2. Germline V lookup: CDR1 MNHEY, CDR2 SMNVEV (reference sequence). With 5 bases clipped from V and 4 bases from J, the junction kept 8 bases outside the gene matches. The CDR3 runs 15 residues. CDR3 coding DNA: TGTGCCAGCAGTGTAGCGGGAGGCGGGGGTTACGAGCAGTACTTC. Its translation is CASSVAGGGGYEQYF.

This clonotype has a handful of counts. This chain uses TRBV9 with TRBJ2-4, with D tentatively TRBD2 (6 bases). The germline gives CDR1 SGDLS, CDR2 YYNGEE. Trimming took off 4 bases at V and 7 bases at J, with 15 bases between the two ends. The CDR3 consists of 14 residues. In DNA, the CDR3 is TGTGCCAGCAGCACGACTTTACGGGAGAACATTCAGTACTTC. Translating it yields CASSTTLRENIQYF.

The CDR3 nucleotides are TGTGCCACTCGGACAGGGGGCGCTTCTACCTACGAGCAGTACTTC. Protein product: CATRTGGASTYEQYF. The chain uses TRBV28 and TRBJ2-7; 11 bases are shared with TRBD1. V was pared by 10 bases and J by 2 bases, with 10 bases of the junction left unmatched. CDR3 length equals 15 residues. Germline assignment: CDR1 MDHEN and CDR2 SYDVKM.

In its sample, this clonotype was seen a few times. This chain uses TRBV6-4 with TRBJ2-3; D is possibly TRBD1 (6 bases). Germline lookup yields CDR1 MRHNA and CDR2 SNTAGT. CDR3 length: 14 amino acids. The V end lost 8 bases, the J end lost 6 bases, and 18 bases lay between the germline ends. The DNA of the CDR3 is TGTGCCAGCGCCAGGGGAGCCACAACGGATACGCAGTATTTT. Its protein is CASARGATTDTQYF.

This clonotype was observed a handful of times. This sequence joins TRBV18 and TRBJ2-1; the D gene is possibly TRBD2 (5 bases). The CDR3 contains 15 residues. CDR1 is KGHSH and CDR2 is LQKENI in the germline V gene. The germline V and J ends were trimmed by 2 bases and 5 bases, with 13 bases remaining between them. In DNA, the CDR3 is TGTGCCAGCTCACCAAACAACCTAGCCCACAATGAGCAGTTCTTC. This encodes CASSPNNLAHNEQFF.

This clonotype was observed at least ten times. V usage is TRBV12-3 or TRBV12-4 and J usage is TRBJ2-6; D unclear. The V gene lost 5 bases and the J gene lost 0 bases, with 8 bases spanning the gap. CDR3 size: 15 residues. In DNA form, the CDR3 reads TGTGCCAGCAGTCCTTACATCTCTGGGGCCAACGTCCTGACTTTC. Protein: CASSPYISGANVLTF.

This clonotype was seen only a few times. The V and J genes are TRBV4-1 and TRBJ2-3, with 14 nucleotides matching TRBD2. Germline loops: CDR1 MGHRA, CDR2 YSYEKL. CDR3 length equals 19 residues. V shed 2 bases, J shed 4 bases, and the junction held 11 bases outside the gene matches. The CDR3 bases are TGCGCCAGCAGCCAAAGGGGTGCCGGGACTAGCGGGGGCCCAGATACGCAGTATTTT. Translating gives CASSQRGAGTSGGPDTQYF.

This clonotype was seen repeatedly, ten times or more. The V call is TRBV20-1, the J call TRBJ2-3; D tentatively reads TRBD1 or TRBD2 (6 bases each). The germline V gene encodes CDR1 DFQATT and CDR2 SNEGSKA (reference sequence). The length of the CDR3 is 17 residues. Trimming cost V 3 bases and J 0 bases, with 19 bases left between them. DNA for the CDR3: TGCAGTGCTAGTTTGGGGGGCCCCGACCGTAGCACAGATACGCAGTATTTT. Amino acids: CSASLGGPDRSTDTQYF.

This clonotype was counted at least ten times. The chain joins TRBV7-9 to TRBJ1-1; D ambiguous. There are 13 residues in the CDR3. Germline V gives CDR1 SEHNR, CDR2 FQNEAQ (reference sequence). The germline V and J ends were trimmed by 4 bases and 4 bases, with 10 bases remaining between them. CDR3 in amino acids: CASSSLGGTEAFF. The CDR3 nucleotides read TGTGCCAGCAGCTCCCTTGGCGGCACTGAAGCTTTCTTT.

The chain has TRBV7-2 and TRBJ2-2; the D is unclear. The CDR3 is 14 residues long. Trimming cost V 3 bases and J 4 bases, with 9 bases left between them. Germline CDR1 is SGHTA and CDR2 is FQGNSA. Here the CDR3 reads CASSFGRGTGELFF. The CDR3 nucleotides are TGTGCCAGCAGCTTCGGCCGCGGCACCGGGGAGCTGTTTTTT.